The subject of this entry is one T cell receptor (beta chain). These data originate in a study of blood T cell repertoires in COVID-19. Turning to the study itself: COVID-19 samples from acute and convalescent phases originated in the United States, Italy and Spain. From T cells, B-cell-depleted T cells, or PBMCs came the material, which was cDNA or gDNA.

Germline CDR1 is LGHDT and CDR2 is YNNKEL (reference sequence). The CDR3 is 14 residues long. Between the trimmed V and J ends, which lost 0 bases and 6 bases, there was a span of 12 bases. Authors' data handling: Amplifying reference gene primers gave estimates of nucleated cell counts. Some clones are missing from TCRdb's copy, which holds only in-frame ones; the method was immunoSEQ multiplex PCR. V and J calls and clone size are as listed in that table; D and trimming were resolved from the DNA. The data contain about 230,000 clones, roughly 80% of them seen just once; the ten biggest clones take up 2.5% to 3%.

The chain uses TRBV3-1 (or the pseudogene TRBV3-2) and TRBJ2-7; D uncertain. Sequencing input: peripheral blood. This TCR derives from a woman between 70 and 85 years old with active or convalescent COVID-19. CDR3 in DNA: TGTGCCAGCAGCCAAGATTGGCGGCACGGCGAGCAGTACTTC. Amino acids: CASSQDWRHGEQYF.